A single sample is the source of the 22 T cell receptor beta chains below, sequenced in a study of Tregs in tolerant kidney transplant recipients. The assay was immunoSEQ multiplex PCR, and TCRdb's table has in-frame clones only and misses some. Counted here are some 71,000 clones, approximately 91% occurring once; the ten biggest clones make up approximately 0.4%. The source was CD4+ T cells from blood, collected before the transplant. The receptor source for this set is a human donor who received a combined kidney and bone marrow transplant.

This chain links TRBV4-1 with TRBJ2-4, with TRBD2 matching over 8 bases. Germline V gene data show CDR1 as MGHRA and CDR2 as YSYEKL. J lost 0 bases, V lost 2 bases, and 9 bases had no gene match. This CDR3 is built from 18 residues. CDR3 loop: CASSQLAGPNLAKNIQYF. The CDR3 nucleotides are TGCGCCAGCAGCCAACTAGCGGGTCCCAATTTAGCCAAAAACATTCAGTACTTC.

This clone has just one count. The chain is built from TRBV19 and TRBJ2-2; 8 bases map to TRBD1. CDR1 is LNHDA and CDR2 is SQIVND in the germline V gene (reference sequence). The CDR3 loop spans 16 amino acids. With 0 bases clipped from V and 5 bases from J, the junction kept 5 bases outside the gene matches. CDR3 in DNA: TGTGCCAGTAGTATAGACAGGGGGCGCGGGACCGGGGAGCTGTTTTTT. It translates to CASSIDRGRGTGELFF.

The DNA for the CDR3 is TGTGCCAGCAGTGAAGCTCGGACACCAACTAATGAAAAACTGTTTTTT. This gives the protein CASSEARTPTNEKLFF. V gene TRBV6-1 combines with J gene TRBJ1-4; a possible D gene is TRBD1 (5 bases). CDR1 and CDR2 from the germline V gene are MNHNS and SASEGT. This CDR3 region has 16 residues. V was shortened by 0 bases and J by 0 bases, with 8 bases between the two germline ends.

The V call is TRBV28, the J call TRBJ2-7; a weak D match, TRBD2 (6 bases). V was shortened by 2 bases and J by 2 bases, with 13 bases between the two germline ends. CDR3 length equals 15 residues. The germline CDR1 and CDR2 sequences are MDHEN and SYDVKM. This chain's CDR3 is CASSLTREPPYEQYF. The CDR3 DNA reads TGTGCCAGCAGTTTAACCCGGGAGCCCCCCTACGAGCAGTACTTC.

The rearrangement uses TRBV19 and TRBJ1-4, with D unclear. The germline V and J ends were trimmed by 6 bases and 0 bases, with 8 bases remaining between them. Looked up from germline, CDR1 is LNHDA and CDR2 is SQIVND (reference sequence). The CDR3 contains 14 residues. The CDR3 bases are TGTGCCAGTAGGAGAAGCACAACTAATGAAAAACTGTTTTTT. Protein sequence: CASRRSTTNEKLFF.

The CDR3 reads CASSRNRDEQYF. CDR3 in DNA: TGTGCCAGCAGTCGAAACAGGGACGAGCAGTACTTC. The chain joins TRBV28 to TRBJ2-7; a possible D gene is TRBD1 (6 bases). Germline V gene sequence: CDR1 MDHEN, CDR2 SYDVKM. Trimming cost V 5 bases and J 5 bases, with 10 bases left between them. The CDR3 contains 12 residues.

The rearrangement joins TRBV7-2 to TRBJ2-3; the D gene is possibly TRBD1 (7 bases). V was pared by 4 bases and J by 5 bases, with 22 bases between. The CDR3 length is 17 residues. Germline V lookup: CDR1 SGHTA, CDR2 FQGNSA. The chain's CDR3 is CASSSHLQGTFIDTQYF. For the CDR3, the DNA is TGTGCCAGCAGCTCTCACCTACAGGGGACTTTTATAGATACGCAGTATTTT.

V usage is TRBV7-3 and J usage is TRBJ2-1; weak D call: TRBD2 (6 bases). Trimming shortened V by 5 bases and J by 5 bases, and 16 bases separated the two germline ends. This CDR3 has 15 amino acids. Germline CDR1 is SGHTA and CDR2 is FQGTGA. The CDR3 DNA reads TGTGCCAGCAGCCGAGGTCGCGGGATCGACAATGAGCAGTTCTTC. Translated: CASSRGRGIDNEQFF.

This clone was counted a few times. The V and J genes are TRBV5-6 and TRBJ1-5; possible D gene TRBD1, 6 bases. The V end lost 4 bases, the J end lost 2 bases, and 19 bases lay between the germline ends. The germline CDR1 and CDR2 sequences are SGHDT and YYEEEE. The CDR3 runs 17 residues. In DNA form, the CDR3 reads TGTGCCAGCAGCAGATTCAGTACAGGGACCGGCAATCAGCCCCAGCATTTT. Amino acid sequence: CASSRFSTGTGNQPQHF.

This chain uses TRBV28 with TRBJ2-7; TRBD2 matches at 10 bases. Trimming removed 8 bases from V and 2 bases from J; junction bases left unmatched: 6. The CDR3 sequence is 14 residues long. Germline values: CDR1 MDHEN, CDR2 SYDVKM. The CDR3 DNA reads TGTGCCAGCCAGCGGGAGGGCGGGGCCTACGAGCAGTACTTC. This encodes CASQREGGAYEQYF.

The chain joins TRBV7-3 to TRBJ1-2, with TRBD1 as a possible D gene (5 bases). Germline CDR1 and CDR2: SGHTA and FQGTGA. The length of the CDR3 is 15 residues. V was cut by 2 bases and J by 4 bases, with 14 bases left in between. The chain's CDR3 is CASSLFGHAVYGYTF. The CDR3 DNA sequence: TGTGCCAGCAGCTTATTTGGACACGCCGTCTATGGCTACACCTTC.

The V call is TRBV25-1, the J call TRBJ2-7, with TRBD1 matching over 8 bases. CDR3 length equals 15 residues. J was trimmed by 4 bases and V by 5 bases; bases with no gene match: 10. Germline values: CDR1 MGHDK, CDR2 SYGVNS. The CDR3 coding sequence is TGTGCCAGCAGTAGGCACGGGACAGGTTTTTACGAGCAGTACTTC. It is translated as CASSRHGTGFYEQYF.

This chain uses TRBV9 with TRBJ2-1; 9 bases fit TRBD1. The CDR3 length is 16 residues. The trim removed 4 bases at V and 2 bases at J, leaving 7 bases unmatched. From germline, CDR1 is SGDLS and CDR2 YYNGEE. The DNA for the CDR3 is TGTGCCAGCAGCTACACAGGGGGCTATCCCTACAATGAGCAGTTCTTC. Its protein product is CASSYTGGYPYNEQFF.

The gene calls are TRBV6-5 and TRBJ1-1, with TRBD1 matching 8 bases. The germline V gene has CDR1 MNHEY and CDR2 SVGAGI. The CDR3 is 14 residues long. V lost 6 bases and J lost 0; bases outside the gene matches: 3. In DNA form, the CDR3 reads TGTGCCAGCAGAGAGGGACAGGTGAACACTGAAGCTTTCTTT. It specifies CASREGQVNTEAFF.

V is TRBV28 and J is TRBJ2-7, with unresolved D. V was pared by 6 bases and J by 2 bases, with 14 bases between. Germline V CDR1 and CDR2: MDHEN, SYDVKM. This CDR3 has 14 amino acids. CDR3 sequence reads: CASRWPDATYEQYF. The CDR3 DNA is TGTGCCAGCAGGTGGCCCGATGCCACCTACGAGCAGTACTTC.

The CDR3 here is CASSRDYNYEQYF. CDR3 DNA: TGTGCCAGCTCACGGGACTACAACTACGAGCAGTACTTC. The chain has TRBV27 and TRBJ2-7, with 7 bases matching TRBD2. Germline CDR1 and CDR2: MNHEY and SMNVEV (reference sequence). The CDR3 loop spans 13 amino acids. The trim removed 8 bases at V and 3 bases at J, leaving 7 bases unmatched.

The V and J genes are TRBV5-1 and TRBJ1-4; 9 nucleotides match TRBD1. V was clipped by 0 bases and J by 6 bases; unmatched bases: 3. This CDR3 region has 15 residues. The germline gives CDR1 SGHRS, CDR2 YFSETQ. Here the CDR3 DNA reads TGCGCCAGCAGCTTGGCACAGGGGGCTGATGAAAAACTGTTTTTT. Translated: CASSLAQGADEKLFF.

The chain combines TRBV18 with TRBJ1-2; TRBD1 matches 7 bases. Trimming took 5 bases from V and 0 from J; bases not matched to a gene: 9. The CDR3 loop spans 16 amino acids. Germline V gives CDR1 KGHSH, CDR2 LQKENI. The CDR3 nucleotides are TGTGCCAGCTCAAGGGTACAGGGGAGCTCTAACTATGGCTACACCTTC. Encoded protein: CASSRVQGSSNYGYTF.

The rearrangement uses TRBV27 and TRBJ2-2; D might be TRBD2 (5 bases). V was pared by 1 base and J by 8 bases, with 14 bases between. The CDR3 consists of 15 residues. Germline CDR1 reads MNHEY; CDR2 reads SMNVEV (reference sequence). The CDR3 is CASSLFGGLVGELFF. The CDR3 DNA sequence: TGTGCCAGCAGTTTATTTGGAGGATTAGTGGGGGAGCTGTTTTTT.

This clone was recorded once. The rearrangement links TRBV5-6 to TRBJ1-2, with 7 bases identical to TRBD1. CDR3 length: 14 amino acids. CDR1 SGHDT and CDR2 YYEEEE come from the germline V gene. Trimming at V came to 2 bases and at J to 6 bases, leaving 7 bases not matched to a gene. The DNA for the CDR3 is TGTGCCAGCAGCTTAGTGACAGGGAGTGATGGCTACACCTTC. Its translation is CASSLVTGSDGYTF.

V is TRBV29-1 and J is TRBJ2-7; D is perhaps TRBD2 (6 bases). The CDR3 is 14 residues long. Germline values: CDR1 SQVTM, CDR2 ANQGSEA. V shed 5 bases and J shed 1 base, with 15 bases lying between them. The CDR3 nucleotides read TGCAGCGTTCGTGGCGGGATTATGTCCTACGAGCAGTACTTC. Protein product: CSVRGGIMSYEQYF.

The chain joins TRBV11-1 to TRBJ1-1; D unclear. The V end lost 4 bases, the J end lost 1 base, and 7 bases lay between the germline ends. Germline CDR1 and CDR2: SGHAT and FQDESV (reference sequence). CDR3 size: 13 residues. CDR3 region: CASSSHRNTEAFF. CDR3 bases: TGTGCCAGCAGCTCGCACAGGAACACTGAAGCTTTCTTT.